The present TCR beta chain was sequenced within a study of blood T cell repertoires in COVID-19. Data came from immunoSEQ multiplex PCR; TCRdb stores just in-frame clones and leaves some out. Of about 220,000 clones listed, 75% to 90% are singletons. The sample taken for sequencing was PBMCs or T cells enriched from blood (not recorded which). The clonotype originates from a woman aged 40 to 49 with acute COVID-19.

The CDR3 sequence: CASSPRQNQPQHF. CDR3 DNA: TGTGCCAGTAGTCCGCGACAGAATCAGCCCCAGCATTTT. This chain connects TRBV19 to TRBJ1-5; possibly TRBD1 for D (5 bases). This CDR3 is built from 13 residues. The V gene's germline CDR1 is LNHDA and CDR2 SQIVND (reference sequence). Trimming shortened V by 5 bases and J by 4 bases, and 9 bases separated the two germline ends. Full variable domain (missing parts from reference TRBV19 and TRBJ1-5): DGGITQSPKYLFRKEGQNVTLSCEQNLNHDAMYWYRQDPGQGLRLIYYSQIVNDFQKGDIAEGYSVSREKKESFPLTVTSAQKNPTAFYLCASSPRQNQPQHFGDGTRLSIL.